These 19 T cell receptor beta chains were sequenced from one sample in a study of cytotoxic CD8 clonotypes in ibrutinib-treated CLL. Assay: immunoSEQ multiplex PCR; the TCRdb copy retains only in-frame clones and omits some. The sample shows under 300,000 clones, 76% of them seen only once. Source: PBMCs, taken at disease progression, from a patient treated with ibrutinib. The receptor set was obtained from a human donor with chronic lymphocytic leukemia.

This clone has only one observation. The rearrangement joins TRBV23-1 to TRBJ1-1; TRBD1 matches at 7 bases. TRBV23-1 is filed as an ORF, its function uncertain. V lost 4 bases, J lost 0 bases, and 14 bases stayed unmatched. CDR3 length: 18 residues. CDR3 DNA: TGCGCCAGCAGTCCGGACCGGCAGGGGGGTTCTCTGAACACTGAAGCTTTCTTT. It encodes CASSPDRQGGSLNTEAFF.

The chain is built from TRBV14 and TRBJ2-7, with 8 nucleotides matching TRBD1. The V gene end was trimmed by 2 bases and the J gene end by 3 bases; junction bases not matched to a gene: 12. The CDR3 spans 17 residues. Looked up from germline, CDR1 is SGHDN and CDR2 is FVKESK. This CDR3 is CASSQTLPGGQDYEQYF. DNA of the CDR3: TGTGCCAGCAGCCAAACTCTTCCAGGGGGCCAGGACTACGAGCAGTACTTC. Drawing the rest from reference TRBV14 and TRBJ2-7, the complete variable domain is EAGVTQFPSHSVIEKGQTVTLRCDPISGHDNLYWYRRVMGKEIKFLLHFVKESKQDESGMPNNRFLAERTGGTYSTLKVQPAELEDSGVYFCASSQTLPGGQDYEQYFGPGTRLTVT.

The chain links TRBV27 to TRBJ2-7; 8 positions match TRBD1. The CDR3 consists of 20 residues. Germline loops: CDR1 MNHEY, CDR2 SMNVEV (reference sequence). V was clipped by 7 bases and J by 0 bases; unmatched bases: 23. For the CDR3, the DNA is TGTGCCAGCATTCTTCGTCGTATTCAGGGGGCCAAATTTAACTCCTACGAGCAGTACTTC. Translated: CASILRRIQGAKFNSYEQYF.

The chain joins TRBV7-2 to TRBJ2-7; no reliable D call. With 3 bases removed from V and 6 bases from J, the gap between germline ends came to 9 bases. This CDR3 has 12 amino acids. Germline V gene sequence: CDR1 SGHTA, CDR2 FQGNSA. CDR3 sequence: CASSFPLSEQYF. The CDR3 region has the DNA TGTGCCAGCAGCTTCCCTTTAAGCGAGCAGTACTTC.

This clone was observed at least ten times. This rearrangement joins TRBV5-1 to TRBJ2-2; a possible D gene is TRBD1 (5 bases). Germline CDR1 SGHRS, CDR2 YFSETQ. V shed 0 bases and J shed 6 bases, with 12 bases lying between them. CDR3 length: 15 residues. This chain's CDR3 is CASSLANSGSGELFF. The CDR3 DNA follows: TGCGCCAGCAGCTTGGCTAATTCAGGGTCCGGGGAGCTGTTTTTT.

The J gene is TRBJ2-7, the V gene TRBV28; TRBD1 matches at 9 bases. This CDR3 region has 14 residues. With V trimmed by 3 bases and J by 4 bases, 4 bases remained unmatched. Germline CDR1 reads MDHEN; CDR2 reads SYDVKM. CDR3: CASSFDRGYYEQYF. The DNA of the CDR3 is TGTGCCAGCAGTTTCGACAGGGGGTATTACGAGCAGTACTTC.

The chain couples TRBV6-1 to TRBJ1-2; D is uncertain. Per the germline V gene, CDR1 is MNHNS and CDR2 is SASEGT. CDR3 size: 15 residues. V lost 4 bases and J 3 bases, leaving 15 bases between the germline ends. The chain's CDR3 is CASSALMEAHYGYTF. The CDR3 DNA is TGTGCCAGCAGTGCTCTAATGGAGGCTCACTATGGCTACACCTTC.

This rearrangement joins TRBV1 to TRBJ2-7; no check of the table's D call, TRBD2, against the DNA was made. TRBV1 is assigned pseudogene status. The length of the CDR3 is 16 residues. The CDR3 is CTSSHPTSGRRYEQYF. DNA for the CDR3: TGCACCAGCAGCCACCCTACTAGCGGGAGGAGGTACGAGCAGTACTTC.

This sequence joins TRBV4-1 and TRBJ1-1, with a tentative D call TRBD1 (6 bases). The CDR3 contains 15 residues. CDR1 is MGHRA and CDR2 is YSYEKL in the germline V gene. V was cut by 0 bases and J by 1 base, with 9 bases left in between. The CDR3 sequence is CASSQEPGANTEAFF. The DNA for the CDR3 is TGCGCCAGCAGCCAAGAGCCAGGGGCGAACACTGAAGCTTTCTTT.

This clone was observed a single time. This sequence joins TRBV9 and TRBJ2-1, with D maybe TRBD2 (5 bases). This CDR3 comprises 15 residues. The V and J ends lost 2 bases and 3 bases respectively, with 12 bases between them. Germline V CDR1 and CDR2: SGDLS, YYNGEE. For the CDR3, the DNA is TGTGCCAGCAGCGTCGAGGGAGCTAACTACAATGAGCAGTTCTTC. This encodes CASSVEGANYNEQFF.

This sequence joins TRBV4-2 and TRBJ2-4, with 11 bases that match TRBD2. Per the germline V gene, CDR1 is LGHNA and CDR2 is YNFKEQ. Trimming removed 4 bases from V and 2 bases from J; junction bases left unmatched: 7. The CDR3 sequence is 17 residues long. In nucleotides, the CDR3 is TGTGCCAGCAGCCCTCTCCTAGCGGGGGGATCCAAAAACATTCAGTACTTC. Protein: CASSPLLAGGSKNIQYF.

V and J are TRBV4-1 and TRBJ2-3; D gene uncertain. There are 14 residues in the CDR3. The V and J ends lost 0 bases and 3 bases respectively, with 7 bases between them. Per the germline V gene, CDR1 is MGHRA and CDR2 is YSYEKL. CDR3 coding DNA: TGCGCCAGCAGCCAAGATGGAGCAACAGATACGCAGTATTTT. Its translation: CASSQDGATDTQYF.

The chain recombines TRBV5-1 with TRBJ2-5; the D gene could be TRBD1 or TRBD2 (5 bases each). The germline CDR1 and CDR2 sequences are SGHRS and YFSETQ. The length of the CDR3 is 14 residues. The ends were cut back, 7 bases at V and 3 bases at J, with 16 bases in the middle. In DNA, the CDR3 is TGCGCCAGCGCTCCAGAGGGACGAAAAGAGACCCAGTACTTC. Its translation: CASAPEGRKETQYF. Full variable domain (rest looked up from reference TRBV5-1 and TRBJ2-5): KAGVTQTPRYLIKTRGQQVTLSCSPISGHRSVSWYQQTPGQGLQFLFEYFSETQRNKGNFPGRFSGRQFSNSRSEMNVSTLELGDSALYLCASAPEGRKETQYFGPGTRLLVL.

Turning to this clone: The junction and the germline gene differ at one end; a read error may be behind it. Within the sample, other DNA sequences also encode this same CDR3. CDR3 residues: CSAGDSYEQYF. The CDR3 nucleotides are TGCAGTGCTGGAGACAGCTACGAGCAGTACTTC. V is TRBV20-1 and J is TRBJ2-7; perhaps TRBD1 as D (5 bases). The CDR3 consists of 11 residues. Germline-derived CDR1 and CDR2 are DFQATT and SNEGSKA (reference sequence).

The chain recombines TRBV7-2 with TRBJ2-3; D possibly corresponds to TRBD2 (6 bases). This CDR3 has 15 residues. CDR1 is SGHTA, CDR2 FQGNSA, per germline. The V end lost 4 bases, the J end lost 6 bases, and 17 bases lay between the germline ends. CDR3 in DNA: TGTGCCAGCAGCTGGATAGCTGGGGGGAGGGATACGCAGTATTTT. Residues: CASSWIAGGRDTQYF.

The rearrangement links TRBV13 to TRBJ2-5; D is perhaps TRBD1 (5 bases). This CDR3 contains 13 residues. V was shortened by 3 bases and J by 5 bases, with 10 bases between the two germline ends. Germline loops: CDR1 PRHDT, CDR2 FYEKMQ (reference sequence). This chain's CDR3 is CASSFDSGETQYF. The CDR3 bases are TGTGCCAGCAGCTTCGACAGTGGGGAGACCCAGTACTTC.

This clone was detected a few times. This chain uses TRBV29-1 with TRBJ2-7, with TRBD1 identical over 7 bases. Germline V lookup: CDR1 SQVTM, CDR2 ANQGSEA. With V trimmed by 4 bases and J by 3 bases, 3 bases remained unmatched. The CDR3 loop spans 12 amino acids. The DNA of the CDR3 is TGCAGCGTTGCGGACAGGCACTACGAGCAGTACTTC. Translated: CSVADRHYEQYF.

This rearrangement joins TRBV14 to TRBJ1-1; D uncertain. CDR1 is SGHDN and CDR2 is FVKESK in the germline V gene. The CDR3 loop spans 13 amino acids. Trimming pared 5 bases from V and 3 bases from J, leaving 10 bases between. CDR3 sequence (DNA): TGTGCCAGCAGCGAAGGACTTTACACTGAAGCTTTCTTT. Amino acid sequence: CASSEGLYTEAFF.

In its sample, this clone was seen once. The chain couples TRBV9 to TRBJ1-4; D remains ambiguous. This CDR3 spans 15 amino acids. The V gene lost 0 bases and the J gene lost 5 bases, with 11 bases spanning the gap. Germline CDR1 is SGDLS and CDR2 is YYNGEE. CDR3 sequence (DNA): TGTGCCAGCAGCGTAGCCGGACCGAGGAATGAAAAACTGTTTTTT. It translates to CASSVAGPRNEKLFF. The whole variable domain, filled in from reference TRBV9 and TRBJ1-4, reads DSGVTQTPKHLITATGQRVTLRCSPRSGDLSVYWYQQSLDQGLQFLIQYYNGEERAKGNILERFSAQQFPDLHSELNLSSLELGDSALYFCASSVAGPRNEKLFFGSGTQLSVL.